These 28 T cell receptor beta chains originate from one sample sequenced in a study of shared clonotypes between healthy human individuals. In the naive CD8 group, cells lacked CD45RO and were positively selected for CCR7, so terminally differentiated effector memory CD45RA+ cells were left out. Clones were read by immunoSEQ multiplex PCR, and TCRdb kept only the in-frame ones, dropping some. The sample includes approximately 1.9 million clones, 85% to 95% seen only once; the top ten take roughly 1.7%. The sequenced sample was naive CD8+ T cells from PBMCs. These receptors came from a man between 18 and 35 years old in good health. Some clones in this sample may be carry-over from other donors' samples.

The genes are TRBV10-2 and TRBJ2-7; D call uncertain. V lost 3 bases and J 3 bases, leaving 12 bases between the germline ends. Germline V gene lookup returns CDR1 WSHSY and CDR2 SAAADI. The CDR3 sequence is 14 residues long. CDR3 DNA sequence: TGCGCCAGCAGTGATCTAAAGGGCATCTACGAGCAGTACTTC. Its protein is CASSDLKGIYEQYF.

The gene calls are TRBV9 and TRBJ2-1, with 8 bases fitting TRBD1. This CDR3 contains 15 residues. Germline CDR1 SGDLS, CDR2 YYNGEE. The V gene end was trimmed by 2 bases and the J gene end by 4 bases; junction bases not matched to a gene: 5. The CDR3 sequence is CASSVPQGGYNEQFF. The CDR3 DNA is TGTGCCAGCAGCGTCCCACAGGGGGGATACAATGAGCAGTTCTTC. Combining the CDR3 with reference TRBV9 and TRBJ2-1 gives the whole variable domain DSGVTQTPKHLITATGQRVTLRCSPRSGDLSVYWYQQSLDQGLQFLIQYYNGEERAKGNILERFSAQQFPDLHSELNLSSLELGDSALYFCASSVPQGGYNEQFFGPGTRLTVL.

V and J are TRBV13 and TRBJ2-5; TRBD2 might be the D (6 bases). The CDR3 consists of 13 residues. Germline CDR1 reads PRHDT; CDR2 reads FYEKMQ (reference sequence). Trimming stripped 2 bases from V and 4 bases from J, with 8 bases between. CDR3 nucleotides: TGTGCCAGCAGCTTAAGGGAGGCAGAGACCCAGTACTTC. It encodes CASSLREAETQYF.

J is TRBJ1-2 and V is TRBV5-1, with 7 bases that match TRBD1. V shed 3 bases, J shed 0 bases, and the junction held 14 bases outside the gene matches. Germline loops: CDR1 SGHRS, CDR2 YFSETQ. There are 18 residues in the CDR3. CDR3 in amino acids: CASSSGLDRYRTNYGYTF. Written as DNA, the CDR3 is TGCGCCAGCAGCTCGGGGCTGGACAGGTATCGCACTAACTATGGCTACACCTTC.

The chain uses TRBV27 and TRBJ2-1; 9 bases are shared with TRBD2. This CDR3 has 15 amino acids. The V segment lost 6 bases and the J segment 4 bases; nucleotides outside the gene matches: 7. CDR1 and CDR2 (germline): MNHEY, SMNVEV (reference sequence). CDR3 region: CASRLGTSSYNEQFF. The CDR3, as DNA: TGTGCCAGCAGGCTAGGGACTAGCTCGTACAATGAGCAGTTCTTC.

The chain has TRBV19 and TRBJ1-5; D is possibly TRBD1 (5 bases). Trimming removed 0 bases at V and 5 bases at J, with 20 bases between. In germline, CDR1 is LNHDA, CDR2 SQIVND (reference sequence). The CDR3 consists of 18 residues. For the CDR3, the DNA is TGTGCCAGTAGTATAGATCGCAGGGAGGCCCCCGTGGATCAGCCCCAGCATTTT. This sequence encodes CASSIDRREAPVDQPQHF.

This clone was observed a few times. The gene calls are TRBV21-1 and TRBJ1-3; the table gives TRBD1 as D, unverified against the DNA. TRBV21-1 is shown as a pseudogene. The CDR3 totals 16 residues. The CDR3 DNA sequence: TGTGCCAGCAGCAAGGCGCCACAGGGGCCTAGAAACACCATATATTTT. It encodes CASSKAPQGPRNTIYF.

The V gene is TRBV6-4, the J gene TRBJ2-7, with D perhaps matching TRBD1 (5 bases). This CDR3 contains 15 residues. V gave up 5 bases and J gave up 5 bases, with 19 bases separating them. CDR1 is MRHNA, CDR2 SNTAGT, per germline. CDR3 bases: TGTGCCAGCAGTTCCACCCTCCAGGGTAGGGACGAGCAGTACTTC. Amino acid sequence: CASSSTLQGRDEQYF.

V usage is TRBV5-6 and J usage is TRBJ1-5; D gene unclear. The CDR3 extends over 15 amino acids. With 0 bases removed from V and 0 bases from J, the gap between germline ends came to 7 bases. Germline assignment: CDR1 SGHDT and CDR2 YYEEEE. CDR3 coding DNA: TGTGCCAGCAGCTTGGTTAGGGATAGCAATCAGCCCCAGCATTTT. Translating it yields CASSLVRDSNQPQHF.

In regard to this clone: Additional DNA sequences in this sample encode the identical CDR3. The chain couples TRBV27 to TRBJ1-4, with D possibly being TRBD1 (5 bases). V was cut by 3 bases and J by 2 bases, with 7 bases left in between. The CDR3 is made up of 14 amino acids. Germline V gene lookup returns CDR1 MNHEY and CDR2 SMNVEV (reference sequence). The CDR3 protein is CASSFGGTNEKLFF. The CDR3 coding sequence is TGTGCCAGCAGTTTCGGGGGGACTAATGAAAAACTGTTTTTT.

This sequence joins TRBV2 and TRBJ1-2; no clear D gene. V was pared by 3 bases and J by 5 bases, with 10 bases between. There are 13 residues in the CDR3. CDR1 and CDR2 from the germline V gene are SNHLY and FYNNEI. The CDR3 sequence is CASSEIRRYGYTF. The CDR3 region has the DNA TGTGCCAGCAGTGAGATTCGCAGGTATGGCTACACCTTC.

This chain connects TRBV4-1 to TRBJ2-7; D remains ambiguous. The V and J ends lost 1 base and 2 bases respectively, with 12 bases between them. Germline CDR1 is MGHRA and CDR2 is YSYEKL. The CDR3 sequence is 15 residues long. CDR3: CASSQAVADPYEQYF. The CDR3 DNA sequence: TGCGCCAGCAGCCAAGCCGTCGCTGACCCCTACGAGCAGTACTTC.

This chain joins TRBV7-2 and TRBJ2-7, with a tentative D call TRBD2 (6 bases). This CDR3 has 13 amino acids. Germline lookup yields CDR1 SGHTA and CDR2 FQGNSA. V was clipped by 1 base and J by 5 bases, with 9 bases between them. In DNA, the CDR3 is TGTGCCAGCAGCTTAGTGGGCGGGAACGAGCAGTACTTC. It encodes CASSLVGGNEQYF.

This CDR3 is CAITLFGLYEQYF. As DNA, the CDR3 is TGTGCCATCACCCTTTTCGGCCTCTACGAGCAGTACTTC. The J gene is TRBJ2-7, the V gene TRBV10-3; D not certain. Germline loops: CDR1 ENHRY, CDR2 SYGVKD. The length of the CDR3 is 13 residues. The V gene lost 7 bases and the J gene lost 3 bases, with 13 bases spanning the gap.

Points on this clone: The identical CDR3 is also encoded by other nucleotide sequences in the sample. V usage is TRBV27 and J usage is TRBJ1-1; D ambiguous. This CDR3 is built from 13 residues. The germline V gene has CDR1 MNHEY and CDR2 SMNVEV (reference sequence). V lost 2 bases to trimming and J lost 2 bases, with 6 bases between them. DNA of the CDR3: TGTGCCAGCAGTTTAGGTGCTAACACTGAAGCTTTCTTT. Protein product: CASSLGANTEAFF.

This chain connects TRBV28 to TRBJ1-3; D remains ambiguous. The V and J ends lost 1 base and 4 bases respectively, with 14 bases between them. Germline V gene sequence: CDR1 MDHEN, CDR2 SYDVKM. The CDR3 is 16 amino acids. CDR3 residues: CASSLFGAERGNTIYF. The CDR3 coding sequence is TGTGCCAGCAGTTTATTCGGCGCCGAGCGGGGAAACACCATATATTTT.

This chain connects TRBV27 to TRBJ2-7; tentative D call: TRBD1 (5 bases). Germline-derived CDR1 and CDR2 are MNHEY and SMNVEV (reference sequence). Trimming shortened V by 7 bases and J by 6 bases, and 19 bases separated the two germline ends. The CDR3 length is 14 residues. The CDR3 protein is CASISGDRLGEQYF. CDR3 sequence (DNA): TGTGCCAGCATCTCGGGCGACAGATTAGGCGAGCAGTACTTC.

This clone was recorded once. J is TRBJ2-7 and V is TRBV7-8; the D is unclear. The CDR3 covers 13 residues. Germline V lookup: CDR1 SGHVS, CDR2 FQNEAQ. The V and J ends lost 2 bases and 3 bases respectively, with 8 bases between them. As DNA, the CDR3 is TGTGCCAGCAGCTTAATTTGGTACTACGAGCAGTACTTC. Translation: CASSLIWYYEQYF.

Here the CDR3 reads CASSQDLSGRGQRWGEQFF. CDR3 bases: TGCGCCAGCAGCCAAGATCTTAGCGGGAGGGGCCAACGATGGGGTGAGCAGTTCTTC. The chain recombines TRBV4-1 with TRBJ2-1, with 11 bases fitting TRBD2. Germline V gene sequence: CDR1 MGHRA, CDR2 YSYEKL. The V and J ends lost 0 bases and 9 bases, in that order; junction bases with no gene match: 16. The CDR3 has 19 residues.

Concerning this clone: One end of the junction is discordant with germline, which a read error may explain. In DNA, the CDR3 is TGTGCCAGCACTTTAGGCAGGGACAGCTACTCTGGGGCCAACGTCCTGACTTTC. It specifies CASTLGRDSYSGANVLTF. The rearrangement links TRBV28 to TRBJ2-6; 7 bases are shared with TRBD1. This CDR3 spans 18 amino acids. Germline V gene data show CDR1 as MDHEN and CDR2 as SYDVKM.

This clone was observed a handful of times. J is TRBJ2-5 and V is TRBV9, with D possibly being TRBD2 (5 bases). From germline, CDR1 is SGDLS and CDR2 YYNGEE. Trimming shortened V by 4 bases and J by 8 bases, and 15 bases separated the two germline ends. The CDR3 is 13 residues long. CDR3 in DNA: TGTGCCAGCAGCCCACTAGAGGGAGCCACCCAGTACTTC. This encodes CASSPLEGATQYF. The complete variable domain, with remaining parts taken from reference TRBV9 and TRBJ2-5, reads DSGVTQTPKHLITATGQRVTLRCSPRSGDLSVYWYQQSLDQGLQFLIQYYNGEERAKGNILERFSAQQFPDLHSELNLSSLELGDSALYFCASSPLEGATQYFGPGTRLLVL.

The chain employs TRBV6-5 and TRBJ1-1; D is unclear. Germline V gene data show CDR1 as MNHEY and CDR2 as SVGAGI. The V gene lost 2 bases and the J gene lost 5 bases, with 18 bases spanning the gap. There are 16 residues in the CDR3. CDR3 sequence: CASSYSAGRSRTEAFF. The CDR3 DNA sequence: TGTGCCAGCAGTTACAGCGCGGGGAGAAGTCGTACTGAAGCTTTCTTT.

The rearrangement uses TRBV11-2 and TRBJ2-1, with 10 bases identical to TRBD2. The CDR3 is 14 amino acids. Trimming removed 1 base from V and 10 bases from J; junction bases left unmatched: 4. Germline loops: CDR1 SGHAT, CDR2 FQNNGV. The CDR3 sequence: CASSLGTSGPEQFF. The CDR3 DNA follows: TGTGCCAGCAGCTTAGGGACTAGCGGTCCCGAGCAGTTCTTC.

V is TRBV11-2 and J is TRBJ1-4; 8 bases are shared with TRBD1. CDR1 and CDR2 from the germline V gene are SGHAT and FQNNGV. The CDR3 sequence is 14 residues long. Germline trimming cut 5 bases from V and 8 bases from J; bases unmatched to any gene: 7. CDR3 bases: TGTGCCAGCAGCCCGACAGGGGCCCGAGAAAAACTGTTTTTT. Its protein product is CASSPTGAREKLFF.

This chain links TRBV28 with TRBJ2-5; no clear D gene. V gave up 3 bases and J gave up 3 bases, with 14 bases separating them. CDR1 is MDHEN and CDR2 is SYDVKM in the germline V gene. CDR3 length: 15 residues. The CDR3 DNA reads TGTGCCAGCAGTTTGCTCCGGGTACAAAAAGAGACCCAGTACTTC. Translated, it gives CASSLLRVQKETQYF.

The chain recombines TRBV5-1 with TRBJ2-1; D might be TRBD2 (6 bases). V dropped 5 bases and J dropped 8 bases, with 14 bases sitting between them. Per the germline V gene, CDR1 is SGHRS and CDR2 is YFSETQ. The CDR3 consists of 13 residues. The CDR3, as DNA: TGCGCCAGCAGGTCTCAGGGAGGCTATGAGCAGTTCTTC. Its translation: CASRSQGGYEQFF.

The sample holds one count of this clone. The CDR3 sequence is CASIKPGQEYYNEQFF. DNA of the CDR3: TGTGCCAGCATAAAACCGGGACAGGAATACTACAATGAGCAGTTCTTC. The chain joins TRBV28 to TRBJ2-1; 8 bases are a match to TRBD1. The CDR3 extends over 16 amino acids. V shed 7 bases and J 3 bases; nucleotides not matched to a gene: 11. CDR1 and CDR2 from the germline V gene are MDHEN and SYDVKM.

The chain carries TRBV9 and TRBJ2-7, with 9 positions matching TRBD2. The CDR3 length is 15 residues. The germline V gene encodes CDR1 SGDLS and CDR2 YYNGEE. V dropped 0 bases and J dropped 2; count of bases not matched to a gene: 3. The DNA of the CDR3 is TGTGCCAGCAGCGTAGAATCTAGCGGGGCCTACGAGCAGTACTTC. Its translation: CASSVESSGAYEQYF.